The rows below give T cell receptor beta chains drawn from one sample of a study of T-cell memory formation after mild COVID-19. TCRdb redid the calling of the 5' RACE reads with MiXCR, one entry per CDR3 protein. The sample shows under 650,000 distinct CDR3 sequences, 15% to 20% of them seen only once. Specimen: PBMCs or a T cell subset sorted from them (not recorded which). The receptors were sampled from an adult woman who had mild COVID-19 (a few samples of this study predate the infection). Cell type and time point are not known. The CDR3 runs from the conserved cysteine through the conserved F or W. The D gene is left open where the match is weak. The size entry is marked missing in some rows and otherwise reads once, few, many or a size class.

CDR3 DNA	CDR3 protein	V gene	J gene	clone size	D gene
TGTGCCAGCCGTAAGGCTAGCGGCTACGAGCAGTACTTC	CASRKASGYEQYF	TRBV7-2	TRBJ2-7	few	TRBD2
TGTGCCAGCAGCTTAGCCCGGGACATTGACGGCTACGAGCAGTACTTC	CASSLARDIDGYEQYF	TRBV7-9	TRBJ2-7	NA	NA
TGTGCCAGCAGCAACTATGGACAGCACACTGAAGCTTTCTTT	CASSNYGQHTEAFF	TRBV9	TRBJ1-1	NA	NA
TGTGCCAGCAGCTTAGCCGGGGGTGGCTACACCTTC	CASSLAGGGYTF	TRBV7-9	TRBJ1-2	many	NA
TGTGCCACCACCGCCAGGGTATCATCTGGAAACACCATATATTTT	CATTARVSSGNTIYF	TRBV6-6	TRBJ1-3	NA	NA
TGTGCCAGCAGCCCCGAAGGTGCTGGGGCCAACGTCCTGACTTTC	CASSPEGAGANVLTF	TRBV7-2	TRBJ2-6	many	NA
TGTGCCAGCAGCTACCGACAGGGGGAGACCGGGGAGCTGTTTTTT	CASSYRQGETGELFF	TRBV7-3	TRBJ2-2	NA	TRBD1
TGTGCCAGCAGCTTGGGTCGGGATGGGGCCAACGTCCTGACTTTC	CASSLGRDGANVLTF	TRBV5-4	TRBJ2-6	NA	NA
TGTGCCTGGAGCCTGGGGGCGGGTGTGAACACTGAAGCTTTCTTT	CAWSLGAGVNTEAFF	TRBV30	TRBJ1-1	NA	NA
TGTGCCAGCAGCACGCCGGGACAGGGCTCCCAAGATACGCAGTATTTT	CASSTPGQGSQDTQYF	TRBV21-1	TRBJ2-3	few	NA
TGTGCCAGCAGACTAGGCGGGGAGCTGTTTTTT	CASRLGGELFF	TRBV12-3/TRBV12-4	TRBJ2-2	NA	NA
TGCGCCAGCAGCCCCGACCCGTCTGCCGAGCAGTACTTC	CASSPDPSAEQYF	TRBV5-1	TRBJ2-7	NA	NA
TGTGCCAGCAGCCAACGGGACAGCCCTTTCTTTACCTTC	CASSQRDSPFFTF	TRBV3-1	TRBJ1-2	few	TRBD1
TGTGCCAGCAGCCAGGGACAAGTTAGCGGGAGGGCGAGGTACAATGAGCAGTTCTTC	CASSQGQVSGRARYNEQFF	TRBV7-9	TRBJ2-1	few	TRBD2
TGTGCCAGCAGCTCCTCGCCGGGACTAGCCCCGGATACGCAGTATTTT	CASSSSPGLAPDTQYF	TRBV7-9	TRBJ2-3	NA	TRBD2
TGTGCCAGCAGCGGAGCCCCCGGGGGGGCCCACGAGCAGTACTTC	CASSGAPGGAHEQYF	TRBV7-2	TRBJ2-7	few	TRBD2
TGTGCCAGCAGCTTCAGGGGGGGACGGACTGAAGCTTTCTTT	CASSFRGGRTEAFF	TRBV27	TRBJ1-1	NA	TRBD1
TGCAGCGTTGAGGGGGGGGCCAACCGAGGCTACACCTTC	CSVEGGANRGYTF	TRBV29-1	TRBJ1-2	NA	NA
TGTGCCAGCAGTTCCCGCGGGGGACCCTACAATGAGCAGTTCTTC	CASSSRGGPYNEQFF	TRBV6-5	TRBJ2-1	few	TRBD2
TGCAGTGCTAGGGGCAGCACCTCCTACAATGAGCAGTTCTTC	CSARGSTSYNEQFF	TRBV20-1	TRBJ2-1	few	NA
TGTGCCAGCTCCCTTACGGGGGAGTATGGCTACACCTTC	CASSLTGEYGYTF	TRBV18	TRBJ1-2	few	NA
TGCGCCAGCAGCTTGGGGACTATTCTTGAGCAGTTCTTC	CASSLGTILEQFF	TRBV5-1	TRBJ2-1	NA	NA
TGTGCCAGCAGCCCGGCGCGACAGGGGCACTACGAGCAGTACTTC	CASSPARQGHYEQYF	TRBV7-8	TRBJ2-7	few	TRBD1
TGTGCCAGCAGCTCAACCCCGGGACAGGGAATCACCGGGGAGCTGTTTTTT	CASSSTPGQGITGELFF	TRBV7-6	TRBJ2-2	NA	TRBD1
TGTGCCAGCAGTCCTGCAGGACCAGCGGGCTACACCTTC	CASSPAGPAGYTF	TRBV6-5	TRBJ1-2	NA	NA
TGTGCCAGCAGCTTAGAGGCAGGAACCGGGGAGCTGTTTTTT	CASSLEAGTGELFF	TRBV7-6	TRBJ2-2	NA	NA
TGTGCCATCAGGAAAACCGGGACTAGCGGCACCGGGGAGCTGTTTTTT	CAIRKTGTSGTGELFF	TRBV10-3	TRBJ2-2	NA	TRBD2
TGTGCCAGCAGCACCGGGACAGGCGGCTCTGAGGAGCAGTACTTC	CASSTGTGGSEEQYF	TRBV7-9	TRBJ2-7	NA	TRBD1
TGTGCCAGCAGTTCCCAAACGGGTACGATCTCTTGGGCCAACGTCCTGACTTTC	CASSSQTGTISWANVLTF	TRBV9	TRBJ2-6	NA	NA
TGCAGTGCGGCAGTTAACACTGAAGCTTTCTTT	CSAAVNTEAFF	TRBV20-1	TRBJ1-1	few	NA
TGTGCCAGTGCCGGGTCCTCTAATGAAAAACTGTTTTTT	CASAGSSNEKLFF	TRBV6-6	TRBJ1-4	few	NA
TGTGCCAGCAGTTTAGCAGGTGGGGGTACCACTGAAGCTTTCTTT	CASSLAGGGTTEAFF	TRBV12-3/TRBV12-4	TRBJ1-1	NA	NA
TGCGCCAGCAGCCAAGATTTTGGGGGCGCGGATAATGAGCAGTTCTTC	CASSQDFGGADNEQFF	TRBV4-1	TRBJ2-1	few	NA
TGTGCCAGCAGTTCGGAAGGGTTCTCCAATGGCTACACCTTC	CASSSEGFSNGYTF	TRBV12-3/TRBV12-4	TRBJ1-2	NA	NA
TGTGCCAGCAGCCGACTAGCGGGAGGTTCGCATGAGCAGTTCTTC	CASSRLAGGSHEQFF	TRBV4-2	TRBJ2-1	NA	TRBD2
TGTGCTAGTGGTTTTCTCCTAGCGGGAGCTCCTACCGGGGAGCTGTTTTTT	CASGFLLAGAPTGELFF	TRBV12-5	TRBJ2-2	NA	TRBD2
TGTGCCAGCAGCCCCCAGGGGGCTGGCACCGGGGAGCTGTTTTTT	CASSPQGAGTGELFF	TRBV7-2	TRBJ2-2	once	TRBD1
TGTGCCAGCTCATCGACACAGAACACTGAAGCTTTCTTT	CASSSTQNTEAFF	TRBV18	TRBJ1-1	many	NA
TGCAGTGCTAAAGATGGACATGAGCAGTTCTTC	CSAKDGHEQFF	TRBV20-1	TRBJ2-1	NA	NA
TGCAGTGCTAGAGTAGCCGGGAGGACATACAATGAGCAGTTCTTC	CSARVAGRTYNEQFF	TRBV20-1	TRBJ2-1	few	TRBD2
TGTGCCACCAGCAGGACAGGGGTTGCAGAAGCTTTCTTT	CATSRTGVAEAFF	TRBV15	TRBJ1-1	NA	TRBD1
TGCAGCGTTGAAGAAGGTAGGATCAATGAGCAGTTCTTC	CSVEEGRINEQFF	TRBV29-1	TRBJ2-1	NA	NA
TGCGCCAGCAGCCGAGGGACAGGGTCCCACGAGCAGTACTTC	CASSRGTGSHEQYF	TRBV4-1	TRBJ2-7	few	TRBD1
TGTGCCAGCAGTCCCCTAGCGGGTATCTACAATGAGCAGTTCTTC	CASSPLAGIYNEQFF	TRBV2	TRBJ2-1	few	TRBD2
TGTGCCAGCAGTTTGTCGAGGTTTGAAGCTTTCTTT	CASSLSRFEAFF	TRBV12-3/TRBV12-4	TRBJ1-1	many	NA
TGTGCCAGCAGTTTGTTAGGGGAGGGTGAGACCCAGTACTTC	CASSLLGEGETQYF	TRBV28	TRBJ2-5	NA	TRBD2
TGTGCCAGTAGCACGGATATGGCGGCTTTCTTT	CASSTDMAAFF	TRBV19	TRBJ1-1	once	NA
TGCAGCGCGTCAGTTTTTAGCACAGATACGCAGTATTTT	CSASVFSTDTQYF	TRBV29-1	TRBJ2-3	many	NA
TGTGCCAGCAGTGTGGCGGGTAGCGAGCAGTACTTC	CASSVAGSEQYF	TRBV6-1	TRBJ2-7	NA	NA
TGTGCCAGCAGCTTAGAAATGAGCACCGGGGAGCTGTTTTTT	CASSLEMSTGELFF	TRBV7-9	TRBJ2-2	NA	NA
TGTGCCAGCAGCTTAGCGCGGGGAGGCGGGGAGCAGTTCTTC	CASSLARGGGEQFF	TRBV11-2	TRBJ2-1	NA	NA
TGTGCCAGCAGCGCAGTCCGAGGACTCTACAATGAGCAGTTCTTC	CASSAVRGLYNEQFF	TRBV11-2	TRBJ2-1	few	NA
TGTGCCAGCAGCCCCACCGCCCGGGAGTTTTCCTCGGGAGATACGCAGTATTTT	CASSPTAREFSSGDTQYF	TRBV5-6	TRBJ2-3	NA	NA
TGTGCCAGCAGCCTGACAGTCTCGGGCAATGAGCAGTTCTTC	CASSLTVSGNEQFF	TRBV12-3/TRBV12-4	TRBJ2-1	NA	NA
TGTGCCAGTAGTATAAATAGCGGGTTAGACAATGAGCAGTTCTTC	CASSINSGLDNEQFF	TRBV19	TRBJ2-1	few	TRBD2
TGCGCCAGCAGCCTAACAGGGTACACTGAAGCTTTCTTT	CASSLTGYTEAFF	TRBV5-1	TRBJ1-1	many	NA
TGTGCCAGCAGCTTAGAGGGGACGGGGGGAACCACAGATACGCAGTATTTT	CASSLEGTGGTTDTQYF	TRBV11-2	TRBJ2-3	NA	TRBD2
TGCAGTGCTAGAGATCCCACCGGGGAGCTGTTTTTT	CSARDPTGELFF	TRBV20-1	TRBJ2-2	NA	NA